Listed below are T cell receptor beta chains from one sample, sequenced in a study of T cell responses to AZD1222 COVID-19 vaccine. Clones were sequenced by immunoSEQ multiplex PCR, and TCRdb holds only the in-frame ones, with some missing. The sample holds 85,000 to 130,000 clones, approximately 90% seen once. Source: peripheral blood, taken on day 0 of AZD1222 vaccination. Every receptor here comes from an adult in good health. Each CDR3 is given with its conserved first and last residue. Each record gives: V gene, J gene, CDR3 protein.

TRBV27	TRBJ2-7	CASSLFGGARLEQYF
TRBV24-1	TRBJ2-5	CATSDKETQYF
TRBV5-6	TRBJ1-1	CASSFGDLNTEAFF
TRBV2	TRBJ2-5	CASSDIGTGDETQYF
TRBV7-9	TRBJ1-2	CASSPGSYGYTF
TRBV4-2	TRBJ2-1	CASSQEEGTGGYNEQFF
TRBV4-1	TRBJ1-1	CASSQSGGYTEAFF
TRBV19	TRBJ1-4	CASTPGTGVFTDEKLFF
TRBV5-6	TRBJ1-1	CASSLFGTPMNTEAFF
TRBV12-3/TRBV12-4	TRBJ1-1	CASSLVRNTEAFF
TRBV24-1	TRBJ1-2	CATSDLPYSKYGYTF
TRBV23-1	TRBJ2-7	CASTPTGGRIYCSYEQYF
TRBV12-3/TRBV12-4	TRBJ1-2	CASSLDRYGGYTF
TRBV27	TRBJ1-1	CASSLVGREAFF
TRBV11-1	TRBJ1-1	CASSLDIGQTGTEAFF
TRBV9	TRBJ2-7	CASSEGPSLGSYEQYF
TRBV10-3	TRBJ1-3	CAISEPQGAAGNTIYF
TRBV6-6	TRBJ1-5	CASSYHRDRGYQPQHF
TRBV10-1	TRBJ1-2	CASSDRLNYGYTF
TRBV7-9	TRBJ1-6	CASSRPGHNSPLHF
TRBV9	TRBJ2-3	CASSGPDRHIYLTGTDTQYF
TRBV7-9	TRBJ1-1	CASSLTLAVTEAFF
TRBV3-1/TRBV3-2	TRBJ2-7	CASSQGLITYEQYF
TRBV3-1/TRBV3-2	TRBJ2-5	CASSKTSTSGALETQYF
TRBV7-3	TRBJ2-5	CASSLPSKGGEETQYF
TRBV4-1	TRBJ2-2	CASSQVRGGTNTGELFF
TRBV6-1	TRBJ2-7	CASSEYYEQYF
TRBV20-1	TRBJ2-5	CSASGPGEEGTQYF
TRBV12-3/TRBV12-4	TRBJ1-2	CASRPWRDYGYTF
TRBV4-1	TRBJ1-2	CASSQGLRGSINYGYTF
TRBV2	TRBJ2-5	CASTGRIQETQYF
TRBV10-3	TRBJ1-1	CAISGRTGKNTEAFF
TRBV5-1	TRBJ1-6	CASSLGAGSGNSPLHF
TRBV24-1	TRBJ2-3	CATMAGGADTQYF
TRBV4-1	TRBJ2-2	CASSQGLGPLAGENTGELFF
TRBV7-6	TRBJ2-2	CASSHGGTGGFTGELFF
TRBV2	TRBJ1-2	CASRPLMDRDNYGYTF